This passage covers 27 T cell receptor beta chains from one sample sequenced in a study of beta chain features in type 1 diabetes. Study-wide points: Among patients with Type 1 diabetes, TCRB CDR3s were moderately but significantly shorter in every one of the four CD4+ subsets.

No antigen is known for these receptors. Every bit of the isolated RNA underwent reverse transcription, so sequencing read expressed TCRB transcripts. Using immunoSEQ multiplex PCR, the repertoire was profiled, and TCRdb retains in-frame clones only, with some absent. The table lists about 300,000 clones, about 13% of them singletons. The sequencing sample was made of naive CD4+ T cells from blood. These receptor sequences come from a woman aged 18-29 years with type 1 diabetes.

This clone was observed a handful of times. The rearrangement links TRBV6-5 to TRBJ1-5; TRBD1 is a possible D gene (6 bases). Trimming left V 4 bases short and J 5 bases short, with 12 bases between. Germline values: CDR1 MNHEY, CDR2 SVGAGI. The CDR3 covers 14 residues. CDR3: CASSLGQPYQPQHF. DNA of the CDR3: TGTGCCAGCAGTTTGGGACAACCTTATCAGCCCCAGCATTTT.

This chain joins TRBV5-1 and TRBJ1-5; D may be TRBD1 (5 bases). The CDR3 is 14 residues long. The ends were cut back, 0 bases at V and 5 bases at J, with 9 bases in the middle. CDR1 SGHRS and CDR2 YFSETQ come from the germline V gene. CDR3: CASSLAPTDQPQHF. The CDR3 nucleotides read TGCGCCAGCAGCTTGGCTCCGACAGATCAGCCCCAGCATTTT.

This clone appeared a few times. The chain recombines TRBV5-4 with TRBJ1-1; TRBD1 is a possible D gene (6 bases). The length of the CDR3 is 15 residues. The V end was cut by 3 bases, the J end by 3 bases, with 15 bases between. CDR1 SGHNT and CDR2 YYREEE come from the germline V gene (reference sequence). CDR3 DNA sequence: TGTGCCAGCAGCTCGATAGGGGGTAGGGACACTGAAGCTTTCTTT. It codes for CASSSIGGRDTEAFF. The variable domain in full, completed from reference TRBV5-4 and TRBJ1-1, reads ETGVTQSPTHLIKTRGQQVTLRCSSQSGHNTVSWYQQALGQGPQFIFQYYREEENGRGNFPPRFSGLQFPNYSSELNVNALELDDSALYLCASSSIGGRDTEAFFGQGTRLTVV.

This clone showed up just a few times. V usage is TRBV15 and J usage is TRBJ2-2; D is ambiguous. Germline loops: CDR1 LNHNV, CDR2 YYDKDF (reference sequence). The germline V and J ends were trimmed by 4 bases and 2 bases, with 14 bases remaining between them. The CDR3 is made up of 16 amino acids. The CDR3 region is CATSKRPQVNTGELFF. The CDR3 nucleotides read TGTGCCACCAGCAAACGACCCCAGGTCAACACCGGGGAGCTGTTTTTT.

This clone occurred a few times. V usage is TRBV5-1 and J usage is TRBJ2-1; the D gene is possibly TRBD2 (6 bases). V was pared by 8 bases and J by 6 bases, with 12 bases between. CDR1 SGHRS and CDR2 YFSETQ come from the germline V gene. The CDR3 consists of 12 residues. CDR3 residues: CASGGSGNEQFF. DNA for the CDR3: TGCGCCAGTGGAGGGAGTGGCAATGAGCAGTTCTTC.

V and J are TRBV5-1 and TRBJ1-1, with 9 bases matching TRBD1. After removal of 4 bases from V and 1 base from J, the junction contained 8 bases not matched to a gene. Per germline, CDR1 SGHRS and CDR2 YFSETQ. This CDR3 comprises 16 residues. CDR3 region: CASSGDRAVRNTEAFF. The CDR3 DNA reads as TGCGCCAGCAGCGGGGACAGGGCGGTTCGGAACACTGAAGCTTTCTTT.

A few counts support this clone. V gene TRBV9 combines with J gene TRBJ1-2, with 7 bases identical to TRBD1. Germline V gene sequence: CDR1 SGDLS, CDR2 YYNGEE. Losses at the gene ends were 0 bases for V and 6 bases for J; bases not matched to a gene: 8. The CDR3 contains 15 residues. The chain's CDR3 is CASSVALGQDHGYTF. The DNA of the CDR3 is TGTGCCAGCAGCGTAGCCCTCGGACAGGATCATGGCTACACCTTC.

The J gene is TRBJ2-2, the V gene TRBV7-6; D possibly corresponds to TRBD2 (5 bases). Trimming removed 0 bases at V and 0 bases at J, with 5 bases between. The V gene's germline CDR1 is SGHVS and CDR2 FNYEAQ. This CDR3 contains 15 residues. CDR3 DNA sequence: TGTGCCAGCAGCTTAGCCGGGACGAACACCGGGGAGCTGTTTTTT. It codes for CASSLAGTNTGELFF. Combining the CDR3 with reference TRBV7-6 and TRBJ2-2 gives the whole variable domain GAGVSQSPRYKVTKRGQDVALRCDPISGHVSLYWYRQALGQGPEFLTYFNYEAQQDKSGLPNDRFSAERPEGSISTLTIQRTEQRDSAMYRCASSLAGTNTGELFFGEGSRLTVL.

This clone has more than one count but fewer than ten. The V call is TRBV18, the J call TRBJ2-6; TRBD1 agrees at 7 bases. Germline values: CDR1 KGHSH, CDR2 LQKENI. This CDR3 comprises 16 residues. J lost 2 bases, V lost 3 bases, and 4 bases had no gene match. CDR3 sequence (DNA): TGTGCCAGCTCACCCCGTCAGGGGGCTGGGGCCAACGTCCTGACTTTC. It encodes CASSPRQGAGANVLTF.

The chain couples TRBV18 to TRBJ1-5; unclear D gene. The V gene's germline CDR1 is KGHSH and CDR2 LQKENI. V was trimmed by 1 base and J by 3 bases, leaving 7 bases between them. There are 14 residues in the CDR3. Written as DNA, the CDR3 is TGTGCCAGCTCACCACTCAGCGTCAATCAGCCCCAGCATTTT. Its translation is CASSPLSVNQPQHF. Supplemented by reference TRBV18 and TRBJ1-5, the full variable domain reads NAGVMQNPRHLVRRRGQEARLRCSPMKGHSHVYWYRQLPEEGLKFMVYLQKENIIDESGMPKERFSAEFPKEGPSILRIQQVVRGDSAAYFCASSPLSVNQPQHFGDGTRLSIL.

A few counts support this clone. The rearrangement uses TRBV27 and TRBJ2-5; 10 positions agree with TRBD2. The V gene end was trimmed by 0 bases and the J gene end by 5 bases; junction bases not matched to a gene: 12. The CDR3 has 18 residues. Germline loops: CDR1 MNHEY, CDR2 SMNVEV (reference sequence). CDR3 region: CASSLSRLAGVGRETQYF. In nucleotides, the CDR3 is TGTGCCAGCAGTTTATCCCGGCTAGCGGGAGTAGGTCGGGAGACCCAGTACTTC.

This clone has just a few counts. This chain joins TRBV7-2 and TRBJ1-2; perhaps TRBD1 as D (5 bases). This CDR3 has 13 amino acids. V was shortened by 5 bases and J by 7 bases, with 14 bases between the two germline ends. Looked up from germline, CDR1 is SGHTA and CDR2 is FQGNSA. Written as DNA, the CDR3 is TGTGCCAGCAGCACGTACCAGACAGTTGGCTACACCTTC. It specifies CASSTYQTVGYTF.

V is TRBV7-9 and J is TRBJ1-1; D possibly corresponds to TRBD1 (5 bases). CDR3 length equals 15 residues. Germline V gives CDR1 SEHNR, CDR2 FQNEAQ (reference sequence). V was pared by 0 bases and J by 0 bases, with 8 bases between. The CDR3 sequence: CASSLAGRVNTEAFF. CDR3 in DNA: TGTGCCAGCAGCTTAGCGGGCAGGGTGAACACTGAAGCTTTCTTT. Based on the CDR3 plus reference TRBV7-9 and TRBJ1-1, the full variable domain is DTGVSQNPRHKITKRGQNVTFRCDPISEHNRLYWYRQTLGQGPEFLTYFQNEAQLEKSRLLSDRFSAERPKGSFSTLEIQRTEQGDSAMYLCASSLAGRVNTEAFFGQGTRLTVV.

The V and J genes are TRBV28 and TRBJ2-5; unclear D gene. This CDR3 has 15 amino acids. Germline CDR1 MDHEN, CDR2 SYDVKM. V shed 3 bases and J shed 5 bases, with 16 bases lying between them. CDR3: CASSFSEVRRETQYF. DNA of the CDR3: TGTGCCAGCAGTTTTAGTGAGGTACGACGGGAGACCCAGTACTTC.

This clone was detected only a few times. The CDR3: CASGRGETQYF. CDR3 sequence (DNA): TGCGCTAGCGGGAGGGGAGAGACCCAGTACTTC. The chain combines TRBV29-1 with TRBJ2-5; TRBD2 aligns across 12 bases. CDR1 is SQVTM and CDR2 is ANQGSEA in the germline V gene. The CDR3 runs 11 residues.

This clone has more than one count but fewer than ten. CDR3 bases: TGTGCCAGCAGCTTCTATAATGAAAAACTGTTTTTT. Protein: CASSFYNEKLFF. This sequence joins TRBV7-2 and TRBJ1-4; D is unclear. V was shortened by 3 bases and J by 4 bases, with 3 bases between the two germline ends. CDR1 is SGHTA and CDR2 is FQGNSA in the germline V gene. This CDR3 spans 12 amino acids.

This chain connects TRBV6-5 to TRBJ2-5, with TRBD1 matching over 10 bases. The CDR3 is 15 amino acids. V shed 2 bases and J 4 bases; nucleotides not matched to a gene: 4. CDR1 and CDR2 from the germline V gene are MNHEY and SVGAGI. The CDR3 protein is CASSYRGTGVETQYF. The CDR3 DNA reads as TGTGCCAGCAGTTACCGCGGGACAGGGGTAGAGACCCAGTACTTC.

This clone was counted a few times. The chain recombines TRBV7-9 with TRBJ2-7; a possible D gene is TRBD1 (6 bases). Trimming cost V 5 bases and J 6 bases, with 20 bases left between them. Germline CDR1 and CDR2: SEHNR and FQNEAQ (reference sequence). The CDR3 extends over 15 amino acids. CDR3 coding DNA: TGTGCCAGCAGCAGTTGGTTGGGGGCTGGGAGCGAGCAGTACTTC. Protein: CASSSWLGAGSEQYF.

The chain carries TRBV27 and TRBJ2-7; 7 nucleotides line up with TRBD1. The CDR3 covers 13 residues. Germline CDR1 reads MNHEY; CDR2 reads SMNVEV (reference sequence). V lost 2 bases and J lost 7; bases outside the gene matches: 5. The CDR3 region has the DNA TGTGCCAGCAGTTTAAGACAGGGTGGAGAGCAGTACGTC. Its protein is CASSLRQGGEQYV.

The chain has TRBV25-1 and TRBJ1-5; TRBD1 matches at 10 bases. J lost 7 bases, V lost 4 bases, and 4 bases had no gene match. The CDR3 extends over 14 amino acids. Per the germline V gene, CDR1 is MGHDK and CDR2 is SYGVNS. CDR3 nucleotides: TGTGCCAGCAGTGGGGGACAGGGGATCCAGCCCCAGCATTTT. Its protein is CASSGGQGIQPQHF.

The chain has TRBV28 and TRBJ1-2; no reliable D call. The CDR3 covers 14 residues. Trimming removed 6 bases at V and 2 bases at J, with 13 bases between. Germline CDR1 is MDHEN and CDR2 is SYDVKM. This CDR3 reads CASSPTGPNYGYTF. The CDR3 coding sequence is TGTGCCAGCAGCCCCACTGGGCCGAACTATGGCTACACCTTC.

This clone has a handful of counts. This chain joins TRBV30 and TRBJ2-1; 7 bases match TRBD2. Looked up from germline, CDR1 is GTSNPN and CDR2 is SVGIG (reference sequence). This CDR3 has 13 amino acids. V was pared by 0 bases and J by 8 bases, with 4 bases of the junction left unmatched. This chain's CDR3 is CAWSVQGLHEQFF. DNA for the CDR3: TGTGCCTGGAGTGTGCAGGGACTACATGAGCAGTTCTTC.

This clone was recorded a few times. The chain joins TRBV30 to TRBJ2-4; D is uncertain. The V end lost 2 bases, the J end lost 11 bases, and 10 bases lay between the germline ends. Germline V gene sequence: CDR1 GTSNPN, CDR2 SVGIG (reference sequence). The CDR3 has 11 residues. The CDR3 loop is CAWSSPFVQYF. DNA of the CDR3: TGTGCCTGGAGTTCCCCTTTCGTTCAGTACTTC.

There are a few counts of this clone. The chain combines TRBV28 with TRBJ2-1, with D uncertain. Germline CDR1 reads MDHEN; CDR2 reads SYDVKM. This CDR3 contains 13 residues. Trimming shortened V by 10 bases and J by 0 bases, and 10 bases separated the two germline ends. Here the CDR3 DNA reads TGTGCCACTGAAGAGAGCTCCTACAATGAGCAGTTCTTC. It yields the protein CATEESSYNEQFF. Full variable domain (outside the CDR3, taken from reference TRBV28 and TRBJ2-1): DVKVTQSSRYLVKRTGEKVFLECVQDMDHENMFWYRQDPGLGLRLIYFSYDVKMKEKGDIPEGYSVSREKKERFSLILESASTNQTSMYLCATEESSYNEQFFGPGTRLTVL.

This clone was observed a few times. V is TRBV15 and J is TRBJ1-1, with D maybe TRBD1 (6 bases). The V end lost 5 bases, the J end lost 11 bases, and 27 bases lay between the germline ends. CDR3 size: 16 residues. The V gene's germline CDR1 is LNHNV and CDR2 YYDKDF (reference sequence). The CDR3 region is CATSPKVQGLGSLAFF. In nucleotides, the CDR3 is TGTGCCACCAGCCCTAAAGTCCAGGGGCTAGGCTCGTTGGCTTTCTTT.

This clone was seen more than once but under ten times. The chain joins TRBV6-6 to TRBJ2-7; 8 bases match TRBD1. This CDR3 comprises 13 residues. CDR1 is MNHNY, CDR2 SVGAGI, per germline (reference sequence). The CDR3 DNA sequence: TGTGCCATCAGTCCCCGAACAGGGGGCGAGCAGTACGTC. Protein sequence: CAISPRTGGEQYV.

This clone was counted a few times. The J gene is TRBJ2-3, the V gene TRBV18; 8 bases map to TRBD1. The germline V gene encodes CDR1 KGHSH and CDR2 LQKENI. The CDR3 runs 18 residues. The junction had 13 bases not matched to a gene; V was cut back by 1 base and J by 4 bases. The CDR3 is CASSPRGQGIGGADTQYF. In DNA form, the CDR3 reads TGTGCCAGCTCACCACGCGGACAGGGAATTGGAGGGGCAGATACGCAGTATTTT.